This TCR beta chain was identified in a study of T cells in localized non-small cell lung cancer. Remarks on this clone: The target antigen is unknown.

The CDR3 has 15 amino acids. Germline V gives CDR1 SGHTA, CDR2 FQGNSA. Trimming removed 1 base at V and 2 bases at J, with 11 bases between. Broader study findings: Longer survival (overall) was linked to higher T cell density in blood. Detection in adjacent lung was observed for a median 57 of the top 100 tumor clones. Peak T cell clonality was found in uninvolved adjacent lung, exceeding tumor. Heterogeneity cannot be ruled out, as sequencing used one tumor region only.

TCRdb's copy holds only in-frame clones and misses some; the assay was immunoSEQ multiplex PCR. The data contain tens of thousands of clones, 81% of them seen just once; the ten biggest clones take up roughly a sixth. The source is a man aged 40-75 years with stage III lung adenocarcinoma. The chain employs TRBV7-2 and TRBJ1-1; D gene uncertain. This sample comprised peripheral blood mononuclear cells, obtained before any cancer treatment. The CDR3 protein is CASSLVGLFNTEAFF. The CDR3 nucleotides read TGTGCCAGCAGCTTAGTTGGGCTATTCAACACTGAAGCTTTCTTT.